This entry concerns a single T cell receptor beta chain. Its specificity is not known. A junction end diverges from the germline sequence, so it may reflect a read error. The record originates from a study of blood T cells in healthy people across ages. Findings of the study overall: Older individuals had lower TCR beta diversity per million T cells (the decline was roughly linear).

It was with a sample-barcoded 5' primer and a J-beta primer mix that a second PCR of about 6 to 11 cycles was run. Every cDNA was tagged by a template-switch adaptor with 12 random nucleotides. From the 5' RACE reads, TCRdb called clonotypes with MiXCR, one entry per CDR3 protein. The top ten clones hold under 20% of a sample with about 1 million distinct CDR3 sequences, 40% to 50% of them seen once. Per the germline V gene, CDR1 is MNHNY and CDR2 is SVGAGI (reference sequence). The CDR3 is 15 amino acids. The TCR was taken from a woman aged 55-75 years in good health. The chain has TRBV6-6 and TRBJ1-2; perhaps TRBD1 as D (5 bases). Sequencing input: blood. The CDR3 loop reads CANSYSGVGGYGYTF. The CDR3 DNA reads TGTGCCAACAGTTACTCGGGGGTTGGGGGCTATGGCTACACCTTC.